These 26 T cell receptor beta chains were sequenced from one sample in a study of shared clonotypes between healthy human individuals. CD8 cells classed as naive were CD45RO-negative and positively selected for CCR7, excluding terminally differentiated effector memory CD45RA+ cells. Clones were read by immunoSEQ multiplex PCR, and TCRdb kept only the in-frame ones, dropping some. The repertoire has about 2,200,000 clones, 90% to 95% of them found once; the top ten carry about 1.5%. Sequencing was done on a sample of naive CD8+ T cells from PBMCs. These receptors all come from a man younger than 35 in good health. Some clones in this sample may be carry-over from other donors' samples.

V usage is TRBV4-1 and J usage is TRBJ2-3; D is unclear. V dropped 0 bases and J dropped 0 bases, with 7 bases sitting between them. Germline lookup yields CDR1 MGHRA and CDR2 YSYEKL. This CDR3 is built from 15 residues. The CDR3 DNA reads TGCGCCAGCAGCCAAGACGCCGATAGCACAGATACGCAGTATTTT. It specifies CASSQDADSTDTQYF.

This sequence joins TRBV11-2 and TRBJ2-7, with 7 bases that match TRBD1. Germline CDR1 reads SGHAT; CDR2 reads FQNNGV. V lost 0 bases to trimming and J lost 4 bases; unmatched junction nucleotides: 6. The CDR3 is 15 residues long. The CDR3 loop is CASSLESTGYYEQYF. The CDR3 DNA is TGTGCCAGCAGCTTAGAGTCGACAGGGTATTACGAGCAGTACTTC.

CDR3: CASNPTGLAGYEQYF. CDR3 DNA: TGTGCCAGCAATCCTACAGGACTAGCGGGTTACGAGCAGTACTTC. The chain has TRBV27 and TRBJ2-7; 11 bases agree with TRBD2. The CDR3 extends over 15 amino acids. V shed 7 bases, J shed 4 bases, and the junction held 9 bases outside the gene matches. Germline CDR1 and CDR2: MNHEY and SMNVEV (reference sequence).

The chain links TRBV6-5 to TRBJ2-2, with 8 positions matching TRBD1. The CDR3 length is 15 residues. V was pared by 5 bases and J by 1 base, with 3 bases of the junction left unmatched. CDR1 and CDR2 from the germline V gene are MNHEY and SVGAGI. CDR3 protein: CASSGQGMNTGELFF. Here the CDR3 DNA reads TGTGCCAGCAGTGGACAGGGAATGAACACCGGGGAGCTGTTTTTT.

The chain links TRBV29-1 to TRBJ2-5; the D call may be TRBD1 or TRBD2 (6 bases each). V was shortened by 6 bases and J by 5 bases, with 19 bases between the two germline ends. Germline V gene lookup returns CDR1 SQVTM and CDR2 ANQGSEA. CDR3 size: 14 residues. The chain's CDR3 is CSVNGGLGHETQYF. CDR3 nucleotide sequence: TGCAGCGTCAATGGGGGGCTAGGGCACGAGACCCAGTACTTC.

This clone was seen a single time. V is TRBV9 and J is TRBJ1-2; D ambiguous. This CDR3 spans 15 amino acids. Trimming cost V 3 bases and J 8 bases, with 20 bases left between them. Germline V CDR1 and CDR2: SGDLS, YYNGEE. The CDR3 region is CASSATDLKRRGYTF. In nucleotides, the CDR3 is TGTGCCAGCAGCGCCACCGATTTAAAAAGACGGGGCTACACCTTC.

V and J are TRBV29-1 and TRBJ1-1; D remains unclear. The CDR3 length is 14 residues. CDR1 and CDR2 (germline): SQVTM, ANQGSEA. The V end lost 7 bases, the J end lost 2 bases, and 17 bases lay between the germline ends. CDR3 in amino acids: CSATSLLYNTEAFF. The DNA of the CDR3 is TGCAGCGCAACTTCTTTACTTTATAACACTGAAGCTTTCTTT.

The chain combines TRBV7-8 with TRBJ2-1, with a possible D match to TRBD1 (6 bases). V was clipped by 5 bases and J by 6 bases, with 14 bases between them. The CDR3 contains 14 residues. CDR1 and CDR2 (germline): SGHVS, FQNEAQ. As DNA, the CDR3 is TGTGCCAGCAGCGGTACAGGGAGCCTCAATGAGCAGTTCTTC. Translation gives CASSGTGSLNEQFF.

The chain carries TRBV9 and TRBJ2-2; the match to TRBD2 covers 7 bases. With V trimmed by 4 bases and J by 6 bases, 9 bases remained unmatched. The germline V gene has CDR1 SGDLS and CDR2 YYNGEE. CDR3 length equals 15 residues. This chain's CDR3 is CASSPGGSPAGELFF. CDR3 coding DNA: TGTGCCAGCAGCCCCGGCGGGAGTCCGGCCGGGGAGCTGTTTTTT. The full variable domain, its missing parts supplied by reference TRBV9 and TRBJ2-2, is DSGVTQTPKHLITATGQRVTLRCSPRSGDLSVYWYQQSLDQGLQFLIQYYNGEERAKGNILERFSAQQFPDLHSELNLSSLELGDSALYFCASSPGGSPAGELFFGEGSRLTVL.

This rearrangement joins TRBV5-1 to TRBJ2-7, with TRBD2 identical over 9 bases. Germline V lookup: CDR1 SGHRS, CDR2 YFSETQ. V lost 7 bases to trimming and J lost 1 base; unmatched junction nucleotides: 6. This CDR3 is 14 amino acids long. CDR3 bases: TGCGCCAGCGGGTTTAGCGGGGGATCCTACGAGCAGTACTTC. Its protein product is CASGFSGGSYEQYF.

The chain recombines TRBV6-5 with TRBJ1-4, with D perhaps TRBD1 (5 bases). The V end lost 4 bases, the J end lost 1 base, and 13 bases lay between the germline ends. The CDR3 length is 16 residues. The V gene's germline CDR1 is MNHEY and CDR2 SVGAGI. CDR3 protein: CASSFRPQGTNEKLFF. CDR3 nucleotide sequence: TGTGCCAGCAGTTTTAGACCGCAGGGAACTAATGAAAAACTGTTTTTT.

The CDR3 nucleotides read TGTGCCAGCAGCCCGCAGGGTCATGTCCTCGAGCAGTACTTC. Its protein is CASSPQGHVLEQYF. V gene TRBV9 combines with J gene TRBJ2-7, with D perhaps matching TRBD1 (5 bases). The CDR3 consists of 14 residues. Trimming took off 4 bases at V and 6 bases at J, with 17 bases between the two ends. Germline V CDR1 and CDR2: SGDLS, YYNGEE.

This chain uses TRBV6-1 with TRBJ1-2, with 8 positions matching TRBD1. The CDR3 has 14 amino acids. The germline gives CDR1 MNHNS, CDR2 SASEGT. J was trimmed by 7 bases and V by 10 bases; bases with no gene match: 14. CDR3 nucleotide sequence: TGTGCCACCGACCACCGAGGGACAGGAGCTGGCTACACCTTC. Translation: CATDHRGTGAGYTF.

This sequence joins TRBV5-1 and TRBJ1-4; 7 nucleotides match TRBD1. Trimming at V came to 0 bases and at J to 0 bases, leaving 8 bases not matched to a gene. Germline V gene lookup returns CDR1 SGHRS and CDR2 YFSETQ. This CDR3 spans 18 amino acids. This chain's CDR3 is CASSLAQTGYATNEKLFF. CDR3 in DNA: TGCGCCAGCAGCTTGGCCCAGACAGGGTACGCAACTAATGAAAAACTGTTTTTT.

This chain uses TRBV27 with TRBJ1-4; TRBD1 agrees at 7 bases. The germline V gene has CDR1 MNHEY and CDR2 SMNVEV (reference sequence). This CDR3 is 14 amino acids long. Germline trimming cut 5 bases from V and 10 bases from J; bases unmatched to any gene: 10. The CDR3 loop is CASSSERGLVKLFF. CDR3 coding DNA: TGTGCCAGCAGTAGCGAAAGGGGGCTGGTAAAACTGTTTTTT.

This rearrangement joins TRBV27 to TRBJ2-7, with TRBD1 as a possible D gene (7 bases). This CDR3 comprises 15 residues. The V gene's germline CDR1 is MNHEY and CDR2 SMNVEV (reference sequence). V lost 5 bases to trimming and J lost 6 bases, with 20 bases between them. In DNA form, the CDR3 reads TGTGCCAGCAGTCTTGGGGGGAAGGGGGCTACCGAGCAGTACTTC. This sequence encodes CASSLGGKGATEQYF.

The chain combines TRBV5-4 with TRBJ2-1; the match to TRBD2 covers 9 bases. The CDR3 totals 13 residues. Trimming cost V 0 bases and J 12 bases; bases outside gene matches: 4. Germline loops: CDR1 SGHNT, CDR2 YYREEE (reference sequence). The CDR3 nucleotides are TGTGCCAGCAGCTTGGAGCGCGGGAGGGTGCAGTTCTTC. It yields the protein CASSLERGRVQFF.

The chain has TRBV29-1 and TRBJ2-7; 8 nucleotides align to TRBD2. From germline, CDR1 is SQVTM and CDR2 ANQGSEA. Trimming at V came to 6 bases and at J to 4 bases, leaving 5 bases not matched to a gene. This CDR3 has 12 amino acids. In DNA, the CDR3 is TGCAGCGTGAGGCGGGGGGTGTACGAGCAGTACTTC. This encodes CSVRRGVYEQYF.

In DNA form, the CDR3 reads TGTGCCAGCAGTCCGTCCACCACAGGGGGCGCCGAGCAGTACTTC. As protein: CASSPSTTGGAEQYF. The J gene is TRBJ2-7, the V gene TRBV27, with 9 bases identical to TRBD1. V dropped 5 bases and J dropped 6; count of bases not matched to a gene: 11. This CDR3 is built from 15 residues. Germline CDR1 MNHEY, CDR2 SMNVEV (reference sequence).

This clone was seen more than once but under ten times. The CDR3 nucleotides read TGCGCCAGCAGCCAAGGGACAGGAGATACCTACGAGCAGTACTTC. Translated: CASSQGTGDTYEQYF. This rearrangement joins TRBV4-1 to TRBJ2-7; 7 bases line up with TRBD1. The trim removed 1 base at V and 2 bases at J, leaving 5 bases unmatched. This CDR3 region has 15 residues. In germline, CDR1 is MGHRA, CDR2 YSYEKL.

This clone has more than one count but fewer than ten. V gene TRBV7-9 combines with J gene TRBJ1-2; TRBD1 might be the D (6 bases). The germline V gene has CDR1 SEHNR and CDR2 FQNEAQ (reference sequence). Trimming left V 3 bases short and J 3 bases short, with 14 bases between. CDR3 length equals 15 residues. Here the CDR3 reads CASSFGVGQYYGYTF. The CDR3 DNA is TGTGCCAGCAGCTTCGGCGTCGGACAGTACTATGGCTACACCTTC.

This chain uses TRBV7-8 with TRBJ1-5, with D perhaps TRBD1 (5 bases). The CDR3 runs 17 residues. CDR1 and CDR2 (germline): SGHVS, FQNEAQ. The ends were cut back, 2 bases at V and 0 bases at J, with 14 bases in the middle. Here the CDR3 reads CASSLYLRGDSNQPQHF. CDR3 sequence (DNA): TGTGCCAGCAGCTTATATTTGCGAGGGGATAGCAATCAGCCCCAGCATTTT. Based on the CDR3 plus reference TRBV7-8 and TRBJ1-5, the full variable domain is GAGVSQSPRYKVAKRGQDVALRCDPISGHVSLFWYQQALGQGPEFLTYFQNEAQLDKSGLPSDRFFAERPEGSVSTLKIQRTQQEDSAVYLCASSLYLRGDSNQPQHFGDGTRLSIL.

The sample holds one count of this clone. The chain is built from TRBV10-1 and TRBJ1-2; D unclear. Per germline, CDR1 WNHNN and CDR2 SYGVQD (reference sequence). Trimming left V 10 bases short and J 1 base short, with 19 bases between. The CDR3 runs to 15 residues. The CDR3 nucleotides read TGCGCCACCCAGTCCTCTGAGCGCGATAACTATGGCTACACCTTC. This encodes CATQSSERDNYGYTF.

This chain uses TRBV7-9 with TRBJ2-1; 10 bases are shared with TRBD2. This CDR3 spans 15 amino acids. V was clipped by 10 bases and J by 7 bases; unmatched bases: 13. Germline lookup yields CDR1 SEHNR and CDR2 FQNEAQ (reference sequence). This CDR3 reads CAIGGVAGGPNEQFF. CDR3 DNA sequence: TGTGCCATTGGTGGAGTAGCGGGAGGCCCTAATGAGCAGTTCTTC.

The chain is built from TRBV5-1 and TRBJ1-1, with 7 bases that match TRBD1. The J segment lost 5 bases and the V segment lost 4 bases, leaving 23 bases of the junction unmatched. The CDR3 totals 19 residues. Germline-derived CDR1 and CDR2 are SGHRS and YFSETQ. The CDR3 coding sequence is TGCGCCAGCAGCGGTAGGCACCCAGACGAGAGACAGGGAGGGACTGAAGCTTTCTTT. Protein sequence: CASSGRHPDERQGGTEAFF.

The chain combines TRBV6-1 with TRBJ2-7; 9 bases are shared with TRBD1. Germline lookup yields CDR1 MNHNS and CDR2 SASEGT. V lost 1 base and J lost 2; bases outside the gene matches: 3. The CDR3 sequence is 15 residues long. The CDR3 loop is CASSEGGQGTYEQYF. The CDR3 region has the DNA TGTGCCAGCAGTGAAGGGGGACAGGGCACCTACGAGCAGTACTTC.